This T cell receptor (beta chain) was sequenced in a study of cytomegalovirus exposure and HLA in healthy donors. Notes on the study in general: The investigators catalogued 150 to 200 TCR beta chains as cytomegalovirus-associated. Some public TCRs appeared in many individuals, while most sequences were rare. Reported performance of the classifier showed diagnosis of cytomegalovirus status with high specificity and sensitivity.

Details on this clone: Its antigen is not identified.

Per germline, CDR1 SQVTM and CDR2 ANQGSEA. Trimming removed 4 bases from V and 7 bases from J, with 17 bases in between. The length of the CDR3 is 14 residues. Profiling relied on immunoSEQ multiplex PCR, and the TCRdb table lists in-frame clones only, not all of them. The sample contains 150,000 or so clones, around four fifths of which appear only once. This chain connects TRBV29-1 to TRBJ2-1, with D tentatively TRBD2 (6 bases). The sample consisted of PBMCs. The sequence was collected from a man aged 25 to 40 in good health and CMV-seropositive. The CDR3 region is CSVVSDWGRNEQFF. The CDR3 DNA follows: TGCAGCGTTGTCTCGGACTGGGGGAGGAATGAGCAGTTCTTC.